What follows are 32 T cell receptor beta chains derived from one specimen sequenced in a study of blood T cell repertoires in COVID-19. Method: immunoSEQ multiplex PCR; TCRdb's copy keeps in-frame clones and lacks some. The sample holds tens of thousands of clones; about 86% are singletons and the top ten take 22%. The source material was peripheral blood. The receptor source for this set is a woman older than 75 in a cohort sampled during active or convalescent COVID-19.

The chain has TRBV5-6 and TRBJ1-2; D uncertain. Germline V gene data show CDR1 as SGHDT and CDR2 as YYEEEE. Trimming stripped 4 bases from V and 7 bases from J, with 11 bases between. CDR3 size: 12 residues. CDR3: CASSPGTVGYTF. The DNA of the CDR3 is TGTGCCAGCAGCCCGGGAACGGTTGGCTACACCTTC.

This chain joins TRBV18 and TRBJ2-3; 10 nucleotides align to TRBD2. The CDR3 covers 16 residues. CDR1 and CDR2 (germline): KGHSH, LQKENI. Unmatched junction bases numbered 3, after V lost 1 base and J lost 2 bases. CDR3 in amino acids: CASSPQTSGFTDTQYF. Here the CDR3 DNA reads TGTGCCAGCTCACCACAGACTAGCGGGTTCACAGATACGCAGTATTTT.

This clone has only one observation. The V and J genes are TRBV2 and TRBJ1-2; D remains ambiguous. Trimming removed 7 bases from V and 4 bases from J, with 16 bases in between. The CDR3 contains 14 residues. Germline CDR1 and CDR2: SNHLY and FYNNEI. CDR3 residues: CASTAARTSYGYTF. The CDR3 coding sequence is TGTGCCAGCACTGCGGCGAGGACTTCCTATGGCTACACCTTC.

This chain connects TRBV5-4 to TRBJ1-5, with 9 bases that match TRBD1. Unmatched junction bases numbered 4, after V lost 4 bases and J lost 5 bases. The CDR3 consists of 14 residues. Looked up from germline, CDR1 is SGHNT and CDR2 is YYREEE (reference sequence). This CDR3 reads CASSRGQGDQPQHF. Written as DNA, the CDR3 is TGTGCCAGCAGCCGGGGACAGGGAGATCAGCCCCAGCATTTT. Variable domain in full (rest from reference TRBV5-4 and TRBJ1-5): ETGVTQSPTHLIKTRGQQVTLRCSSQSGHNTVSWYQQALGQGPQFIFQYYREEENGRGNFPPRFSGLQFPNYSSELNVNALELDDSALYLCASSRGQGDQPQHFGDGTRLSIL.

This clone came up a few times. J is TRBJ2-5 and V is TRBV11-2, with 8 bases identical to TRBD1. Germline CDR1 is SGHAT and CDR2 is FQNNGV. The CDR3 extends over 15 amino acids. J lost 7 bases, V lost 0 bases, and 7 bases had no gene match. CDR3 nucleotides: TGTGCCAGCAGCTTAGATCCGGGACAGGAAGCGACCCAGTACTTC. It translates to CASSLDPGQEATQYF.

In this sample, this clone turned up once. The genes are TRBV6-5 and TRBJ1-5; D gene unclear. The CDR3 length is 15 residues. Trimming took 5 bases from V and 0 from J, leaving 11 bases between them. The germline CDR1 and CDR2 sequences are MNHEY and SVGAGI. This CDR3 reads CASSQRRVSNQPQHF. The CDR3 DNA follows: TGTGCCAGCAGTCAGAGACGGGTTAGCAATCAGCCCCAGCATTTT.

V and J are TRBV27 and TRBJ2-3, with D uncertain. This CDR3 is built from 15 residues. Deletions cut 6 bases from V and 2 bases from J, with 15 bases between. Germline assignment: CDR1 MNHEY and CDR2 SMNVEV (reference sequence). The CDR3 sequence: CASRLGPPVTDTQYF. DNA for the CDR3: TGTGCCAGCAGGCTGGGCCCTCCGGTCACAGATACGCAGTATTTT.

The chain couples TRBV5-4 to TRBJ2-5, with D uncertain. Looked up from germline, CDR1 is SGHNT and CDR2 is YYREEE (reference sequence). V lost 4 bases to trimming and J lost 7 bases, with 11 bases between them. CDR3 length: 12 amino acids. The CDR3 sequence: CASSPIGGTQYF. The DNA for the CDR3 is TGTGCCAGCAGCCCCATCGGTGGGACCCAGTACTTC.

The gene calls are TRBV25-1 and TRBJ2-1; 11 nucleotides match TRBD1. Germline assignment: CDR1 MGHDK and CDR2 SYGVNS. The CDR3 runs to 17 residues. The V gene end was trimmed by 3 bases and the J gene end by 5 bases; junction bases not matched to a gene: 9. The CDR3 region has the DNA TGTGCCAGCAGTGACGCCCCCGGGACAGGGGGAAACAATGAGCAGTTCTTC. The encoded protein is CASSDAPGTGGNNEQFF.

The gene calls are TRBV7-9 and TRBJ2-7; TRBD2 is a possible D gene (5 bases). Germline V gene lookup returns CDR1 SEHNR and CDR2 FQNEAQ (reference sequence). The CDR3 contains 16 residues. V was clipped by 1 base and J by 3 bases, with 16 bases between them. The CDR3 bases are TGTGCCAGCAGCTTAGGGGAGAAGACATGGGTCTACGAGCAGTACTTC. Protein product: CASSLGEKTWVYEQYF.

This clone was recorded a few times. The gene calls are TRBV11-2 and TRBJ2-7; 8 positions agree with TRBD1. This CDR3 is built from 12 residues. The V gene's germline CDR1 is SGHAT and CDR2 FQNNGV. V dropped 6 bases and J dropped 6; count of bases not matched to a gene: 4. CDR3 coding DNA: TGTGCCAGCAGAGGACAGGGAGGCGAGCAGTACTTC. Encoded protein: CASRGQGGEQYF.

The chain couples TRBV5-1 to TRBJ1-4, with D maybe TRBD1 (5 bases). Germline loops: CDR1 SGHRS, CDR2 YFSETQ. The V and J ends lost 1 base and 11 bases respectively, with 9 bases between them. CDR3 length: 12 amino acids. The CDR3 reads CASSLNGGKLFF. In DNA, the CDR3 is TGCGCCAGCAGCTTGAACGGGGGGAAACTGTTTTTT.

The chain recombines TRBV20-1 with TRBJ1-5; the D gene is possibly TRBD1 (6 bases). The CDR3 contains 14 residues. Trimming pared 3 bases from V and 0 bases from J, leaving 9 bases between. CDR1 and CDR2 (germline): DFQATT, SNEGSKA (reference sequence). This CDR3 reads CSASRGASNQPQHF. The CDR3 nucleotides read TGCAGTGCTAGTCGGGGGGCTAGCAATCAGCCCCAGCATTTT.

This chain connects TRBV5-1 to TRBJ2-3, with 11 bases that match TRBD2. The germline CDR1 and CDR2 sequences are SGHRS and YFSETQ. The J segment lost 1 base and the V segment lost 6 bases, leaving 4 bases of the junction unmatched. The CDR3 runs to 15 residues. The CDR3 DNA is TGCGCCAGCACCCTTAGCGGGAGGGGCACAGATACGCAGTATTTT. Amino acids: CASTLSGRGTDTQYF.

J is TRBJ2-1 and V is TRBV7-6, with 11 bases fitting TRBD1. CDR1 and CDR2 (germline): SGHVS, FNYEAQ. With 5 bases clipped from V and 3 bases from J, the junction kept 3 bases outside the gene matches. The CDR3 contains 15 residues. The CDR3 here is CASSMGQGVYNEQFF. The CDR3 DNA follows: TGTGCCAGCAGCATGGGACAGGGGGTCTACAATGAGCAGTTCTTC.

V usage is TRBV10-1 and J usage is TRBJ2-1; 8 bases match TRBD2. Germline lookup yields CDR1 WNHNN and CDR2 SYGVQD (reference sequence). Germline trimming cut 6 bases from V and 3 bases from J; bases unmatched to any gene: 10. The CDR3 consists of 16 residues. The CDR3 nucleotides are TGCGCCAGCAGCCCGAGACGGGGGGGGGTCTACAATGAGCAGTTCTTC. Protein sequence: CASSPRRGGVYNEQFF.

The chain has TRBV6-5 and TRBJ2-1; 11 bases map to TRBD2. The CDR3 loop spans 15 amino acids. J gave up 9 bases and V 3 bases, and 7 bases lay outside the gene matches. Germline CDR1 is MNHEY and CDR2 is SVGAGI. CDR3 loop: CASSYSLAGAGEQFF. CDR3 coding DNA: TGTGCCAGCAGTTATTCACTAGCGGGAGCCGGTGAGCAGTTCTTC.

The genes are TRBV5-1 and TRBJ2-5; 13 nucleotides line up with TRBD2. Germline V gene lookup returns CDR1 SGHRS and CDR2 YFSETQ. Germline trimming cut 5 bases from V and 3 bases from J; bases unmatched to any gene: 4. This CDR3 contains 15 residues. The CDR3 loop is CASRRTSGSEETQYF. Here the CDR3 DNA reads TGCGCCAGCAGGCGGACTAGCGGGAGTGAAGAGACCCAGTACTTC.

V gene TRBV5-4 combines with J gene TRBJ2-3; 7 nucleotides agree with TRBD2. Per the germline V gene, CDR1 is SGHNT and CDR2 is YYREEE (reference sequence). This CDR3 has 17 amino acids. V lost 4 bases, J lost 0 bases, and 11 bases stayed unmatched. The CDR3 sequence: CASSQGGWRSSTDTQYF. The DNA for the CDR3 is TGTGCCAGCAGCCAGGGAGGGTGGCGTAGTAGCACAGATACGCAGTATTTT.

The gene calls are TRBV20-1 and TRBJ2-3; TRBD2 matches 9 bases. Losses at the gene ends were 5 bases for V and 2 bases for J; bases not matched to a gene: 5. Germline CDR1 is DFQATT and CDR2 is SNEGSKA (reference sequence). The CDR3 is 14 residues long. CDR3 sequence: CSAGAGGSTDTQYF. The CDR3 DNA is TGCAGTGCTGGTGCGGGAGGGTCCACAGATACGCAGTATTTT.

The rearrangement uses TRBV19 and TRBJ2-3, with 13 nucleotides matching TRBD2. Germline lookup yields CDR1 LNHDA and CDR2 SQIVND (reference sequence). V dropped 5 bases and J dropped 4; count of bases not matched to a gene: 9. This CDR3 region has 17 residues. DNA of the CDR3: TGTGCCAGTAGTTCCCGGACTAGCGGGAGAACGTCAGATACGCAGTATTTT. Amino acids: CASSSRTSGRTSDTQYF. Drawing the rest from reference TRBV19 and TRBJ2-3, the complete variable domain is DGGITQSPKYLFRKEGQNVTLSCEQNLNHDAMYWYRQDPGQGLRLIYYSQIVNDFQKGDIAEGYSVSREKKESFPLTVTSAQKNPTAFYLCASSSRTSGRTSDTQYFGPGTRLTVL.

This sequence joins TRBV11-3 and TRBJ2-5; 9 bases agree with TRBD2. Losses at the gene ends were 5 bases for V and 5 bases for J; bases not matched to a gene: 3. The germline gives CDR1 SGHNT, CDR2 YENEEA. The CDR3 runs to 13 residues. Here the CDR3 reads CASSRGLAETQYF. In nucleotides, the CDR3 is TGTGCCAGCAGCCGCGGACTAGCGGAGACCCAGTACTTC. The full variable domain, its missing parts supplied by reference TRBV11-3 and TRBJ2-5, is EAGVVQSPRYKIIEKKQPVAFWCNPISGHNTLYWYLQNLGQGPELLIRYENEEAVDDSQLPKDRFSAERLKGVDSTLKIQPAELGDSAVYLCASSRGLAETQYFGPGTRLLVL.

This chain connects TRBV19 to TRBJ2-2; TRBD1 aligns across 11 bases. The V gene's germline CDR1 is LNHDA and CDR2 SQIVND (reference sequence). The CDR3 is 15 residues long. V lost 7 bases and J lost 7; bases outside the gene matches: 8. The CDR3 is CASIRTGGMIGELFF. The DNA for the CDR3 is TGTGCCAGTATTCGGACAGGGGGCATGATCGGGGAGCTGTTTTTT.

CDR3 in amino acids: CASSLPRVPEAFF. CDR3 sequence (DNA): TGTGCCAGCAGCTTACCCCGAGTTCCGGAAGCTTTCTTT. The chain is built from TRBV7-2 and TRBJ1-1; D uncertain. The germline gives CDR1 SGHTA, CDR2 FQGNSA. Between the trimmed V and J ends, which lost 2 bases and 8 bases, there was a span of 12 bases. The CDR3 totals 13 residues.

This rearrangement joins TRBV19 to TRBJ2-7; the D gene is possibly TRBD2 (7 bases). There are 15 residues in the CDR3. Germline V gene lookup returns CDR1 LNHDA and CDR2 SQIVND (reference sequence). V lost 6 bases, J lost 1 base, and 16 bases lay in between. The CDR3 protein is CASRLTGGLSYEQYV. Written as DNA, the CDR3 is TGTGCCAGTAGACTAACGGGGGGCCTTTCCTACGAGCAGTACGTC.

This clone was counted a few times. DNA of the CDR3: TGTGCCAGCTCCTACGCGGGGACCGGGGAGCTGTTTTTT. Translated: CASSYAGTGELFF. The rearrangement uses TRBV3-1 (or the pseudogene TRBV3-2) and TRBJ2-2; D may be TRBD2 (6 bases). Trimming took off 8 bases at V and 5 bases at J, with 12 bases between the two ends. This CDR3 has 13 residues. CDR1 is LGHDT and CDR2 is YNNKEL in the germline V gene (reference sequence).

The J gene is TRBJ2-7, the V gene TRBV5-1, with 10 bases identical to TRBD2. With V trimmed by 2 bases and J by 3 bases, 5 bases remained unmatched. The germline V gene encodes CDR1 SGHRS and CDR2 YFSETQ. The CDR3 has 15 residues. The CDR3 region is CASSLLAGSGYEQYF. CDR3 coding DNA: TGCGCCAGCAGCTTACTAGCGGGGTCAGGCTACGAGCAGTACTTC.

The rearrangement uses TRBV5-1 and TRBJ2-4; possible D gene TRBD1, 5 bases. The V gene's germline CDR1 is SGHRS and CDR2 YFSETQ. The V end was cut by 2 bases, the J end by 0 bases, with 12 bases between. The CDR3 contains 16 residues. CDR3 coding DNA: TGCGCCAGCAGCTTACAGGAAGGAGAAGCCAAAAACATTCAGTACTTC. It is translated as CASSLQEGEAKNIQYF.

The gene calls are TRBV7-3 and TRBJ2-3, with D possibly being TRBD1 (6 bases). The CDR3 has 13 amino acids. Trimming left V 3 bases short and J 3 bases short, with 7 bases between. Per germline, CDR1 SGHTA and CDR2 FQGTGA. CDR3 sequence reads: CASSFTGTDTQYF. In DNA, the CDR3 is TGTGCCAGCAGCTTCACAGGGACAGATACGCAGTATTTT.

This clone has just one count. The chain recombines TRBV19 with TRBJ1-2; D is unresolved. The V gene lost 4 bases and the J gene lost 2 bases, with 14 bases spanning the gap. Germline V lookup: CDR1 LNHDA, CDR2 SQIVND (reference sequence). The CDR3 covers 15 residues. The CDR3 sequence is CASSKRTGRNYGYTF. The CDR3 DNA sequence: TGTGCCAGTAGTAAAAGGACCGGGAGGAACTATGGCTACACCTTC.

V and J are TRBV27 and TRBJ1-1; D remains ambiguous. CDR1 is MNHEY, CDR2 SMNVEV, per germline (reference sequence). The CDR3 is 14 residues long. V gave up 6 bases and J gave up 7 bases, with 18 bases separating them. CDR3 sequence (DNA): TGTGCCAGCAGCCCCGACTCCATCGTGGGTGAAGCTTTCTTT. Translated: CASSPDSIVGEAFF.

The gene calls are TRBV3-1 (or the pseudogene TRBV3-2) and TRBJ2-3; D is unresolved. The CDR3 has 14 amino acids. Trimming left V 0 bases short and J 5 bases short, with 9 bases between. Germline lookup yields CDR1 LGHDT and CDR2 YNNKEL (reference sequence). The CDR3 sequence is CASSQDTVIDTQYF. CDR3 sequence (DNA): TGTGCCAGCAGCCAAGACACGGTGATAGATACGCAGTATTTT.